Listed below are T cell receptor beta chains from one sample, sequenced in a study of technical replicates of blood from several donors. Method: immunoSEQ multiplex PCR; TCRdb's copy keeps in-frame clones and lacks some. The repertoire includes 65,000 to 90,000 clones, approximately 98% of them detected once, and approximately 0.2% sits in the top ten. Sequencing input: T cells isolated from PBMCs. Every receptor here comes from a human donor in good health. Each CDR3 is given with its conserved first and last residue. A D gene is named only where the DNA matches it firmly.

CDR3 length | D gene | J gene | V gene | CDR3 protein | CDR3 DNA
14 | - | TRBJ2-1 | TRBV11-2 | CASSLDGGFNEQFF | TGTGCCAGCAGCTTAGATGGCGGATTCAATGAGCAGTTCTTC
18 | TRBD1 | TRBJ2-1 | TRBV4-1 | CASSRIFPGQGIRNEQFF | TGCGCCAGCAGCCGTATCTTTCCGGGACAGGGGATCCGGAATGAGCAGTTCTTC
15 | TRBD1 | TRBJ1-5 | TRBV2 | CASSAQGAGNQPQHF | TGTGCCAGCAGTGCACAGGGGGCGGGGAATCAGCCCCAGCATTTT
12 | - | TRBJ2-3 | TRBV7-9 | CASSSGTAAQYF | TGTGCCAGCAGCTCCGGTACTGCTGCGCAGTATTTT
14 | - | TRBJ1-5 | TRBV7-9 | CASSSSGGNQPQHF | TGTGCCAGCAGCTCCTCCGGAGGAAATCAGCCCCAGCATTTT
13 | - | TRBJ2-2 | TRBV5-1 | CASSLTEHGELFF | TGCGCCAGCAGCTTGACGGAGCACGGGGAGCTGTTTTTT
11 | - | TRBJ1-2 | TRBV7-9 | CASSLGGGYTF | TGTGCCAGCAGCTTAGGGGGCGGCTACACCTTC
17 | - | TRBJ1-2 | TRBV19 | CASTRDKASIVYYGYTF | TGTGCCAGCACCCGGGACAAGGCATCCATAGTTTACTATGGCTACACCTTC
15 | - | TRBJ2-7 | TRBV6-5 | CASSGSGGGSYEQYF | TGTGCCAGCAGTGGTTCAGGGGGAGGTTCCTACGAGCAGTACTTC
21 | TRBD2 | TRBJ2-1 | TRBV19 | CASSNPPLLAYTGTSSDEQFF | TGTGCCAGTAGTAATCCCCCCCTCCTAGCGTATACCGGGACTAGCTCCGATGAGCAGTTCTTC
21 | TRBD2 | TRBJ2-3 | TRBV4-2 | CASSQDASLGLAGGPTDTQYF | TGTGCCAGCAGCCAAGATGCGTCCTTGGGGCTAGCGGGAGGGCCGACAGATACGCAGTATTTT
14 | TRBD1 | TRBJ1-2 | TRBV4-1 | CASSQVGTGGGYTF | TGCGCCAGCAGCCAAGTCGGGACAGGGGGCGGCTACACCTTC
11 | - | TRBJ1-1 | TRBV19 | CASSVQGWSFF | TGTGCCAGTAGTGTTCAGGGTTGGTCTTTCTTT
13 | - | TRBJ2-4 | TRBV5-1 | CASSPRVGNIQYF | TGCGCCAGCAGCCCTCGGGTAGGCAACATTCAGTACTTC
14 | - | TRBJ1-5 | TRBV28 | CASSFPGTDQPQHF | TGTGCCAGCAGTTTCCCAGGGACTGATCAGCCCCAGCATTTT
14 | - | TRBJ1-1 | TRBV28 | CASSLAYGGTEAFF | TGTGCCAGCAGCCTAGCATACGGAGGGACTGAAGCTTTCTTT
18 | TRBD1 | TRBJ2-2 | TRBV28 | CASSSLLTGTGNTGELFF | TGTGCCAGCAGTTCGCTACTAACTGGGACAGGGAACACCGGGGAGCTGTTTTTT
12 | - | TRBJ2-1 | TRBV7-9 | CASSSEAGLPFF | TGTGCCAGCAGCTCGGAGGCGGGACTCCCGTTCTTC
16 | TRBD1 | TRBJ2-2 | TRBV28 | CASISQGSANTGELFF | TGTGCCAGCATCTCACAGGGGTCAGCGAACACCGGGGAGCTGTTTTTT
12 | - | TRBJ2-1 | TRBV6-6 | CASRNGYNEQFF | TGTGCCAGCAGGAACGGGTACAATGAGCAGTTCTTC
14 | - | TRBJ1-1 | TRBV28 | CASSSRGLNTEAFF | TGTGCCAGCAGTTCAAGAGGGCTAAACACTGAAGCTTTCTTT
14 | TRBD1 | TRBJ1-5 | TRBV29-1 | CSVSQGISNQPQHF | TGCAGCGTTTCACAGGGGATAAGCAATCAGCCCCAGCATTTT
13 | - | TRBJ1-4 | TRBV6-6 | CASILQRNEKLFF | TGTGCCAGCATACTACAGCGGAATGAAAAACTGTTTTTT
14 | - | TRBJ1-2 | TRBV5-1 | CASSFLRDGSGYTF | TGCGCCAGCAGCTTTCTACGGGATGGCTCTGGCTACACCTTC
12 | - | TRBJ2-7 | TRBV2 | CASSDNSYEQYF | TGTGCCAGCAGTGACAACTCCTACGAGCAGTACTTC
14 | - | TRBJ2-1 | TRBV19 | CASSIDRLANEQFF | TGTGCCAGTAGTATAGATCGCCTAGCCAATGAGCAGTTCTTC
13 | - | TRBJ1-2 | TRBV7-9 | CASSLGIQGGYTF | TGTGCCAGCAGCTTGGGAATACAGGGAGGCTACACCTTC